The next 17 T cell receptor beta chains were all read from a single sample in a study of CD8 T cells in ankylosing spondylitis. Overall study results and limits: What appeared characteristic of ankylosing spondylitis blood was a TCR beta motif of eight or nine highly homologous variants.

TCRdb re-analysed the 5' RACE reads in MiXCR, keeping a single row per CDR3 protein. The table has hundreds of thousands of distinct CDR3 sequences, 12% seen once; the top ten hold 0.51%. No antigen is known for these receptors. The material sequenced was blood, either unsorted or a sorted T cell fraction (not recorded which). Every receptor here comes from a male donor with ankylosing spondylitis.

DNA of the CDR3: TGTGCCACCAGCAGCAATAGGGGGAATGAGCAGTTCTTC. Its protein is CATSSNRGNEQFF. The chain combines TRBV15 with TRBJ2-1, with D perhaps TRBD1 (6 bases). The V and J ends lost 3 bases and 7 bases respectively, with 10 bases between them. This CDR3 is built from 13 residues. Germline V gives CDR1 LNHNV, CDR2 YYDKDF (reference sequence).

The chain joins TRBV6-5 to TRBJ1-6, with no clear D. Germline V CDR1 and CDR2: MNHEY, SVGAGI. This CDR3 region has 12 residues. V was trimmed by 4 bases and J by 10 bases, leaving 8 bases between them. CDR3 loop: CASSSLWSPLHF. The DNA of the CDR3 is TGTGCCAGCAGTTCCCTTTGGTCACCCCTCCACTTT.

The chain joins TRBV20-1 to TRBJ2-5; D is unclear. The CDR3 is made up of 13 amino acids. Germline loops: CDR1 DFQATT, CDR2 SNEGSKA (reference sequence). Trimming pared 1 base from V and 4 bases from J, leaving 10 bases between. CDR3 residues: CSARVRSGETQYF. The DNA for the CDR3 is TGCAGTGCTAGAGTCCGGTCGGGAGAGACCCAGTACTTC.

Worth noting for this clonotype: At one end, the junction sequence differs from germline, possibly due to a read error. The rearrangement links TRBV20-1 to TRBJ2-4, with 7 bases identical to TRBD1. The length of the CDR3 is 13 residues. From germline, CDR1 is DFQATT and CDR2 SNEGSKA (reference sequence). The CDR3, as DNA: TGCAGTGCTGACAGGGACCCCAACAACATTCAGTACTTC. Translating it yields CSADRDPNNIQYF.

This clonotype was found once. The rearrangement uses TRBV20-1 and TRBJ2-3, with 9 bases that match TRBD1. Trimming at V came to 6 bases and at J to 5 bases, leaving 6 bases not matched to a gene. This CDR3 contains 13 residues. Germline CDR1 is DFQATT and CDR2 is SNEGSKA (reference sequence). Written as DNA, the CDR3 is TGCAGTGCCCAGGGACAGGGAGTAGATACGCAGTATTTT. It yields the protein CSAQGQGVDTQYF.

This clonotype was detected ten times or more. The chain combines TRBV5-1 with TRBJ1-5; 8 positions match TRBD1. Germline V lookup: CDR1 SGHRS, CDR2 YFSETQ. This CDR3 is built from 15 residues. V was pared by 0 bases and J by 5 bases, with 4 bases of the junction left unmatched. In DNA, the CDR3 is TGCGCCAGCAGCTTGGTCGCAGGGGGCGATCAGCCCCAGCATTTT. Its translation: CASSLVAGGDQPQHF.

This clonotype was counted only a few times. The chain couples TRBV9 to TRBJ1-4; a possible D gene is TRBD1 (5 bases). The V gene lost 0 bases and the J gene lost 8 bases, with 11 bases spanning the gap. The length of the CDR3 is 14 residues. Germline CDR1 SGDLS, CDR2 YYNGEE. CDR3 protein: CASSVGQGWEKLFF. DNA for the CDR3: TGTGCCAGCAGCGTAGGGCAGGGATGGGAAAAACTGTTTTTT.

The rearrangement uses TRBV4-3 and TRBJ2-7, with 8 nucleotides matching TRBD1. Germline V CDR1 and CDR2: LGHNA, YSLEER. Unmatched junction bases numbered 16, after V lost 0 bases and J lost 3 bases. CDR3 length: 19 residues. This chain's CDR3 is CASSQDPKNIRDRYYEQYF. Written as DNA, the CDR3 is TGCGCCAGCAGCCAAGATCCTAAAAATATCCGGGACAGGTACTACGAGCAGTACTTC.

J is TRBJ2-1 and V is TRBV6-5; maybe TRBD1 (7 bases). This CDR3 spans 14 amino acids. Germline V gene sequence: CDR1 MNHEY, CDR2 SVGAGI. The V end was cut by 2 bases, the J end by 8 bases, with 13 bases between. The CDR3 region is CASSYGQGGYEQFF. Here the CDR3 DNA reads TGTGCCAGCAGTTACGGGCAGGGGGGCTATGAGCAGTTCTTC.

This clonotype was detected many times. The chain has TRBV12-3 or TRBV12-4 and TRBJ1-4, with a weak D call TRBD1 (6 bases). The CDR3 consists of 14 residues. Trimming took off 2 bases at V and 8 bases at J, with 12 bases between the two ends. CDR3 region: CASSLNSRGEKLFF. DNA of the CDR3: TGTGCCAGCAGTTTAAATTCAAGGGGGGAAAAACTGTTTTTT.

This clonotype was counted at least ten times. The chain recombines TRBV29-1 with TRBJ1-2; D ambiguous. This CDR3 has 11 residues. The V end lost 8 bases, the J end lost 2 bases, and 9 bases lay between the germline ends. The germline V gene encodes CDR1 SQVTM and CDR2 ANQGSEA. CDR3 residues: CSTQGNYGYTF. The CDR3 nucleotides read TGCAGCACTCAAGGGAACTATGGCTACACCTTC.

The table lists this clonotype with a few counts. J is TRBJ1-6 and V is TRBV7-2; no reliable D call. Deletions cut 7 bases from V and 5 bases from J, with 15 bases between. Germline CDR1 reads SGHTA; CDR2 reads FQGNSA. The CDR3 spans 15 residues. The CDR3 region is CASTLGRTHNSPLHF. CDR3 DNA: TGTGCCAGCACCCTAGGCAGGACCCATAATTCACCCCTCCACTTT.

This clonotype was seen a handful of times. This chain connects TRBV20-1 to TRBJ2-3, with D possibly TRBD1 on 5 matching bases. Germline assignment: CDR1 DFQATT and CDR2 SNEGSKA (reference sequence). Trimming cost V 6 bases and J 4 bases, with 17 bases left between them. The CDR3 runs to 14 residues. As DNA, the CDR3 is TGCAGTGCCCCAGGAGTGGTAGGGGCAGATACGCAGTATTTT. Translation: CSAPGVVGADTQYF.

The chain links TRBV10-3 to TRBJ1-2, with D perhaps matching TRBD1 (5 bases). There are 15 residues in the CDR3. Trimming pared 1 base from V and 10 bases from J, leaving 19 bases between. Germline V gene sequence: CDR1 ENHRY, CDR2 SYGVKD. CDR3 nucleotides: TGTGCCATCAGTGAGTGGGGCGGCGCCGGGACGGACTACACCTTC. Its translation: CAISEWGGAGTDYTF.

This clonotype occurred a few times. The chain has TRBV5-6 and TRBJ2-7; tentative D call: TRBD2 (6 bases). The CDR3 spans 16 residues. The ends were cut back, 2 bases at V and 6 bases at J, with 21 bases in the middle. CDR1 is SGHDT and CDR2 is YYEEEE in the germline V gene. CDR3: CASSFYQGLGGSEQYF. CDR3 coding DNA: TGTGCCAGCAGCTTCTATCAGGGACTGGGTGGTAGCGAGCAGTACTTC.

The rearrangement links TRBV20-1 to TRBJ1-2; 8 nucleotides match TRBD1. Germline V gene lookup returns CDR1 DFQATT and CDR2 SNEGSKA (reference sequence). J lost 4 bases, V lost 4 bases, and 11 bases had no gene match. The CDR3 sequence is 15 residues long. CDR3 coding DNA: TGCAGTGCTAACCGACCGGGACAGGAGACCTATGGCTACACCTTC. This codes for CSANRPGQETYGYTF.

This clonotype has a handful of counts. This chain joins TRBV20-1 and TRBJ1-4; D gene uncertain. The CDR3 sequence is 13 residues long. V was shortened by 6 bases and J by 6 bases, with 14 bases between the two germline ends. CDR1 and CDR2 from the germline V gene are DFQATT and SNEGSKA (reference sequence). CDR3 in DNA: TGCAGTGCCTCGCGCTCAGCGGATGAAAAACTGTTTTTT. It encodes CSASRSADEKLFF.